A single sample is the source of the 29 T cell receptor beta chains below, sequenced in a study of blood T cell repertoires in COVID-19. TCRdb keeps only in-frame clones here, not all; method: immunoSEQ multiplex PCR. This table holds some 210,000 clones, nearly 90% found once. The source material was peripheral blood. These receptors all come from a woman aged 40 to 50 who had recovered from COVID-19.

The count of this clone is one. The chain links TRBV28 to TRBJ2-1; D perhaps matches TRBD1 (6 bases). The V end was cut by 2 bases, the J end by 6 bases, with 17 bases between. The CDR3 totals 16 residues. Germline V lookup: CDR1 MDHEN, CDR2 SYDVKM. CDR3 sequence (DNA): TGTGCCAGCAGTTTACTACAGGGTTGGCTTTCCAATGAGCAGTTCTTC. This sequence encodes CASSLLQGWLSNEQFF.

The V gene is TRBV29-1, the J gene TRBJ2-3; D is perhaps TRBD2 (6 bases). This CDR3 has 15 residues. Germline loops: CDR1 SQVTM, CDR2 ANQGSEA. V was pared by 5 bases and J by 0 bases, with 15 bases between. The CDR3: CSVMPGTASTDTQYF. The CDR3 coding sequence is TGCAGCGTTATGCCCGGGACTGCTAGCACAGATACGCAGTATTTT.

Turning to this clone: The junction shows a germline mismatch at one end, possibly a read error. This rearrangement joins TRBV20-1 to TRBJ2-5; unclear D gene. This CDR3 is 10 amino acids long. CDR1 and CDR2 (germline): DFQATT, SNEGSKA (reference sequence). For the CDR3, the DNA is TGCAGTGCTGGAGAGTCGTCCCAGTACTTC. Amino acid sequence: CSAGESSQYF.

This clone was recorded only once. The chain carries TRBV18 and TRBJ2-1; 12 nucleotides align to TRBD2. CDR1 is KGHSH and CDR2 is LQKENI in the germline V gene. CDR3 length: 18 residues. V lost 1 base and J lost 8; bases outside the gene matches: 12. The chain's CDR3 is CASSPRVETSGSFHEQFF. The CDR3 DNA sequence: TGTGCCAGCTCACCACGAGTTGAGACTAGCGGGAGTTTCCATGAGCAGTTCTTC.

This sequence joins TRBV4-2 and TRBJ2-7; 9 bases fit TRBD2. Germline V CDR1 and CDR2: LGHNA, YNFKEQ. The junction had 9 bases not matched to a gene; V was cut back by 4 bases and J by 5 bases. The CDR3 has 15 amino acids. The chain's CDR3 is CASSRDSGSGDEQYF. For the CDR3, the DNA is TGTGCCAGCAGCCGAGATAGCGGGAGCGGGGACGAGCAGTACTTC.

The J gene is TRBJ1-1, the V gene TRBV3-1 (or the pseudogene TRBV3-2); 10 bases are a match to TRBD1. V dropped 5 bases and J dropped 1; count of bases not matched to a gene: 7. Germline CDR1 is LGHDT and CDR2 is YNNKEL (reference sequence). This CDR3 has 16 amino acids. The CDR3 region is CASSSGTGDWNTEAFF. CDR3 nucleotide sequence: TGTGCCAGCAGCTCTGGGACAGGGGATTGGAACACTGAAGCTTTCTTT.

The CDR3 reads CASSHPTGTGGNEQYF. CDR3 DNA: TGCGCCAGCAGCCACCCGACAGGGACAGGGGGTAACGAGCAGTACTTC. The chain uses TRBV4-1 and TRBJ2-7, with TRBD1 matching 11 bases. This CDR3 spans 16 amino acids. Germline loops: CDR1 MGHRA, CDR2 YSYEKL. The ends lost 3 bases at V and 5 bases at J; junction bases unmatched: 9.

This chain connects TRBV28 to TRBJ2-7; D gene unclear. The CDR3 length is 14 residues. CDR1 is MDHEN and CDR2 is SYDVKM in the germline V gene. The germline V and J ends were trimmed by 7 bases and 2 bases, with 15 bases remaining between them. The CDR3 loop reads CASTSYAQTYEQYF. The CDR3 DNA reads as TGTGCCAGCACCTCCTATGCACAGACCTACGAGCAGTACTTC.

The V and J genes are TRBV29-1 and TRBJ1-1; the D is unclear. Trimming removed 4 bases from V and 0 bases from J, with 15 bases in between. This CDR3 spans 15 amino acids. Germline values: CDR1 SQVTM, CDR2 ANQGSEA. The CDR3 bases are TGCAGCGTTGCTCGGCAGGCGAAGGTGAACACTGAAGCTTTCTTT. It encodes CSVARQAKVNTEAFF.

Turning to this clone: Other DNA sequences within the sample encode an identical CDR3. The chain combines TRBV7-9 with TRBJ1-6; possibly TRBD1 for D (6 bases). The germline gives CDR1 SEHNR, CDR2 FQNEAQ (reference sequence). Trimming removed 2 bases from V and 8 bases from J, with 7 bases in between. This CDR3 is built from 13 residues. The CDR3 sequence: CASSLQGYSPLHF. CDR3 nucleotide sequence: TGTGCCAGCAGCTTACAGGGGTATTCACCCCTCCACTTT.

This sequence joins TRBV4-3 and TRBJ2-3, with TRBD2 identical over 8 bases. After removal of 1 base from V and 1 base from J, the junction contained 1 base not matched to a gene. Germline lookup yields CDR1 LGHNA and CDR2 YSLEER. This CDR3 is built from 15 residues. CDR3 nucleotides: TGCGCCAGCAGCCAAGGGACTAGCCGCACAGATACGCAGTATTTT. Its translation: CASSQGTSRTDTQYF.

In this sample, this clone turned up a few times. The CDR3 sequence is CASRPTLAEQYF. Here the CDR3 DNA reads TGTGCCAGCAGACCCACCCTGGCCGAGCAGTACTTC. V usage is TRBV6-6 and J usage is TRBJ2-7; D gene uncertain. V was trimmed by 6 bases and J by 6 bases, leaving 12 bases between them. The CDR3 totals 12 residues. Germline CDR1 is MNHNY and CDR2 is SVGAGI (reference sequence).

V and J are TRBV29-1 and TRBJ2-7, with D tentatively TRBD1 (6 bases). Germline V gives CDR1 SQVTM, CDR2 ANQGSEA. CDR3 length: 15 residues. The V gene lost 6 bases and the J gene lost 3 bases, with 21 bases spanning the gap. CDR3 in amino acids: CSVKDSPIESYEQYF. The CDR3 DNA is TGCAGCGTGAAGGACAGCCCCATTGAAAGCTACGAGCAGTACTTC.

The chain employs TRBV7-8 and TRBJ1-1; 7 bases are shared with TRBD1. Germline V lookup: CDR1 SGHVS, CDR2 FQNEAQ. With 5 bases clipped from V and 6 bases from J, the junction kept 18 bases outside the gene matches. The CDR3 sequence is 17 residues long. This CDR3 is CASSPRDSTYKGAEAFF. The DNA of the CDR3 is TGTGCCAGCAGCCCTCGGGACAGCACTTATAAGGGGGCTGAAGCTTTCTTT.

CDR3 coding DNA: TGTGCCAGCAGCTCCCCCCAAGGCGGGCATGAAAAACTGTTTTTT. Translation: CASSSPQGGHEKLFF. The V and J genes are TRBV7-9 and TRBJ1-4, with D hard to call. CDR1 is SEHNR and CDR2 is FQNEAQ in the germline V gene (reference sequence). Trimming cost V 4 bases and J 6 bases, with 15 bases left between them. The CDR3 contains 15 residues. The variable domain in full, completed from reference TRBV7-9 and TRBJ1-4, reads DTGVSQNPRHKITKRGQNVTFRCDPISEHNRLYWYRQTLGQGPEFLTYFQNEAQLEKSRLLSDRFSAERPKGSFSTLEIQRTEQGDSAMYLCASSSPQGGHEKLFFGSGTQLSVL.

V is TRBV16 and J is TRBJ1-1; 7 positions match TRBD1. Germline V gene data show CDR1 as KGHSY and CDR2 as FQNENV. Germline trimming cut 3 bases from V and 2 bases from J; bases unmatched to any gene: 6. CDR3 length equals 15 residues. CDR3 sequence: CASSHRDSRNTEAFF. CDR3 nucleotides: TGTGCCAGCAGCCATCGGGACAGTAGAAACACTGAAGCTTTCTTT. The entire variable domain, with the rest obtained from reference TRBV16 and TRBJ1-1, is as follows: GEEVAQTPKHLVRGEGQKAKLYCAPIKGHSYVFWYQQVLKNEFKFLISFQNENVFDETGMPKERFSAKCLPNSPCSLEIQATKLEDSAVYFCASSHRDSRNTEAFFGQGTRLTVV.

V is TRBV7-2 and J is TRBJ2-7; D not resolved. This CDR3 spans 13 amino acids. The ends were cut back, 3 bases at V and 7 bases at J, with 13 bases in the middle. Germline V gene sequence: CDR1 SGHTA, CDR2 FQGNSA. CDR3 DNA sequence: TGTGCCAGCAGCTTGGGTGCGGCCCGAGAGCAGTACTTC. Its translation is CASSLGAAREQYF.

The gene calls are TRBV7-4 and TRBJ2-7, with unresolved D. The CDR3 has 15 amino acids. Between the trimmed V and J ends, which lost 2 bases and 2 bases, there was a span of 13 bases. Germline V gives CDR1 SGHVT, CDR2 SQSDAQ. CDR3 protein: CASSLSGQRAYEQYF. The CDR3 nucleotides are TGTGCCAGCAGCTTATCTGGGCAAAGAGCCTACGAGCAGTACTTC.

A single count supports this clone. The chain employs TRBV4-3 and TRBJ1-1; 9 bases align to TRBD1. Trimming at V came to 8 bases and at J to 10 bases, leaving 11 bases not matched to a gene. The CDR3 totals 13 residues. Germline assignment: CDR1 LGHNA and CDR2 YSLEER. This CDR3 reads CASSPAQGARAFF. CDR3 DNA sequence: TGCGCCAGCTCCCCTGCACAGGGGGCTAGAGCTTTCTTT.

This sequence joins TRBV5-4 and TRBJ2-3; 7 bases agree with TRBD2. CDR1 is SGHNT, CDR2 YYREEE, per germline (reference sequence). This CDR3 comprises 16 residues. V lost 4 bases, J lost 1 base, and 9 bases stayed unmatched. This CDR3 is CASSLRLAGRTDTQYF. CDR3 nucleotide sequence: TGTGCCAGCAGCCTAAGACTAGCAGGCCGCACAGATACGCAGTATTTT.

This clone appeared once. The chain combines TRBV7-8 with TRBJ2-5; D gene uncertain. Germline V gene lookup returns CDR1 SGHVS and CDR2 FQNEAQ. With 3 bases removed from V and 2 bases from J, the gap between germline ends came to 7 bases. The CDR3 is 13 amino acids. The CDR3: CASSLALQETQYF. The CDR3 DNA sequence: TGTGCCAGCAGCTTGGCCTTGCAAGAGACCCAGTACTTC.

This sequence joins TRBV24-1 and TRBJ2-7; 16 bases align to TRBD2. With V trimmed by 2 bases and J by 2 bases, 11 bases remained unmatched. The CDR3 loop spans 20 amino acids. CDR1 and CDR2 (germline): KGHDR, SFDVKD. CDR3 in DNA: TGTGCCACCAGTGATTCGAAGGGACTAGCGGGAGGGAAGTCAACCTACGAGCAGTACTTC. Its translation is CATSDSKGLAGGKSTYEQYF.

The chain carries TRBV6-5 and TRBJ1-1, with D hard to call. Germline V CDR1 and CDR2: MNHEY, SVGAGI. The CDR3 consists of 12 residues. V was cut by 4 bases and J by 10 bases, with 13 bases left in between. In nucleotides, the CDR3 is TGTGCCAGCAGTTCATCTCCGGGTCGAGCTTTCTTT. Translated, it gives CASSSSPGRAFF.

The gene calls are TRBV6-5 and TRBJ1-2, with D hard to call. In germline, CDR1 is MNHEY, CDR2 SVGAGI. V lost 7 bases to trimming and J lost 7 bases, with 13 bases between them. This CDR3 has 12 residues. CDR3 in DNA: TGTGCCAGCATGGGGTCGGAGGCTGGCTACACCTTC. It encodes CASMGSEAGYTF.

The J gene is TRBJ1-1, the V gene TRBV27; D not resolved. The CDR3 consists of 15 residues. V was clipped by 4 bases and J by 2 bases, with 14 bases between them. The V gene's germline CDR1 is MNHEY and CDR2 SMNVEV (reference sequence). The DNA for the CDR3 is TGTGCCAGCAGTTCCGCCGTGGAGGGAAACACTGAAGCTTTCTTT. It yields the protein CASSSAVEGNTEAFF.

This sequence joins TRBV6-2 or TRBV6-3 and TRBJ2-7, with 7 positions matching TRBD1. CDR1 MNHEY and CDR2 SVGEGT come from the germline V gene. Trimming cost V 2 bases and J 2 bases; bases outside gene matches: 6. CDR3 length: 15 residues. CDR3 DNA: TGTGCCAGCAGTTACCTCGGGACAGAAGCCTACGAGCAGTACTTC. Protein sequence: CASSYLGTEAYEQYF.

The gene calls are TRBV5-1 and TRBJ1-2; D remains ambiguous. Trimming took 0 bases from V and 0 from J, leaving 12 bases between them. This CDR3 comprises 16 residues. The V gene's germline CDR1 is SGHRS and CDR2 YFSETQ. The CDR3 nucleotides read TGCGCCAGCAGCTTGGATTCTGCCCAGGCTAACTATGGCTACACCTTC. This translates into CASSLDSAQANYGYTF.

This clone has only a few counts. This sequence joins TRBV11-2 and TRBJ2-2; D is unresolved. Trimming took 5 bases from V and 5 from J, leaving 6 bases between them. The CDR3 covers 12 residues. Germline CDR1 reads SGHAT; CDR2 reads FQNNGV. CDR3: CASSQETGELFF. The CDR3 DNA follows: TGTGCCAGCAGCCAAGAGACCGGGGAGCTGTTTTTT.

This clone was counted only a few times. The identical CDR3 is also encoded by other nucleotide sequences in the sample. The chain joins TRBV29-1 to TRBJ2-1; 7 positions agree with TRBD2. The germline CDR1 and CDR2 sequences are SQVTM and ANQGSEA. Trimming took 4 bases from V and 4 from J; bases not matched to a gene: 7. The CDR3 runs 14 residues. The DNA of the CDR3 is TGCAGCGTTGCCAGACTAGCAGAATACAATGAGCAGTTCTTC. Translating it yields CSVARLAEYNEQFF.